This record concerns one TCR beta chain sequence. The antigen remains unidentified. The sample belongs to a study of T cell responses to AZD1222 COVID-19 vaccine. Across the whole study: Pooling of second doses given at about 4 or about 12 weeks was done. Study conclusions and caveats: Baseline testing showed seropositivity in only a handful of AZD1222 recipients. There were vaccine-associated CD4 TCRs across spike, dominant at 160-218 and 743-854. Repertoires were obtained only post-peak T cell response.

Sequencing was performed with immunoSEQ multiplex PCR; in TCRdb, only in-frame clones are kept and a portion is missing. The sample comprises about 100,000 clones, 86% of which are singletons, and roughly 1.4% rests with the top ten. V dropped 1 base and J dropped 2 bases, with 14 bases sitting between them. The V gene's germline CDR1 is LNHNV and CDR2 YYDKDF (reference sequence). The CDR3 sequence is 16 residues long. The chain carries TRBV15 and TRBJ1-2; D call uncertain. Here the sequenced sample was peripheral blood, taken on day 0 of AZD1222 vaccination. The source of this sequence is an adult in good health. The DNA of the CDR3 is TGTGCCACCAGCAGAGGAGGGAATCTAGTAAACTATGGCTACACCTTC. Protein product: CATSRGGNLVNYGYTF.